This entry lists 15 T cell receptor beta chains sequenced from one sample in a study of T cell repertoires in cytomegalovirus infection. Their antigens are not known. MiXCR was run by TCRdb on the reads, yielding one entry per CDR3 protein. This table holds hundreds of thousands of distinct CDR3 sequences, 30% to 40% found once. The input for sequencing was cultured PBMCs, taken from culture after CMV antigen stimulation. These receptors came from a human donor in good health (CMV status not recorded). Some clones in this sample may be carry-over from other donors' samples.

J is TRBJ2-4 and V is TRBV28; possible D gene TRBD1, 7 bases. From germline, CDR1 is MDHEN and CDR2 SYDVKM. Trimming removed 7 bases from V and 4 bases from J, with 11 bases in between. CDR3 length equals 13 residues. The DNA for the CDR3 is TGTGCCAGCACCCCAGGGGGGAAAAACATTCAGTACTTC. It yields the protein CASTPGGKNIQYF.

This clonotype has a handful of counts. The chain couples TRBV7-7 to TRBJ2-7; D is uncertain. The CDR3 is 15 amino acids. The germline V gene has CDR1 SSHAT and CDR2 FNYEAQ (reference sequence). V was trimmed by 4 bases and J by 0 bases, leaving 13 bases between them. CDR3 nucleotides: TGTGCCAGCAGCTCACCCCGACGGAACTCCTACGAGCAGTACTTC. It translates to CASSSPRRNSYEQYF.

This sequence joins TRBV20-1 and TRBJ2-5; D not resolved. The CDR3 consists of 12 residues. Germline CDR1 is DFQATT and CDR2 is SNEGSKA (reference sequence). V lost 3 bases to trimming and J lost 1 base, with 6 bases between them. CDR3 sequence: CSARWGQETQYF. Here the CDR3 DNA reads TGCAGTGCTAGGTGGGGCCAAGAGACCCAGTACTTC.

The V gene is TRBV28, the J gene TRBJ2-5, with TRBD1 matching 12 bases. Trimming cost V 3 bases and J 5 bases; bases outside gene matches: 7. The CDR3 spans 16 residues. Germline lookup yields CDR1 MDHEN and CDR2 SYDVKM. In DNA, the CDR3 is TGTGCCAGCAGTTTGGGGGGACAGGGGGCCATTGAGACCCAGTACTTC. Amino acid sequence: CASSLGGQGAIETQYF.

The V call is TRBV6-1, the J call TRBJ2-2; D tentatively fits TRBD1 or TRBD2 (8 bases each). This CDR3 region has 18 residues. V lost 3 bases and J 4 bases, leaving 21 bases between the germline ends. Germline CDR1 reads MNHNS; CDR2 reads SASEGT. This CDR3 reads CASSDRGRAGGSTGELFF. DNA of the CDR3: TGTGCCAGCAGTGACAGGGGGCGCGCGGGAGGATCCACCGGGGAGCTGTTTTTT.

This clonotype was detected a few times. The gene calls are TRBV4-1 and TRBJ1-5; TRBD1 is a possible D gene (5 bases). With 1 base removed from V and 8 bases from J, the gap between germline ends came to 9 bases. The CDR3 has 13 residues. Germline V gene data show CDR1 as MGHRA and CDR2 as YSYEKL. The CDR3 is CASSQVGLEPQHF. The CDR3 DNA is TGCGCCAGCAGCCAAGTGGGACTGGAGCCCCAGCATTTT.

J is TRBJ1-2 and V is TRBV7-2; tentatively, D is TRBD1 (6 bases). The CDR3 runs to 12 residues. Deletions cut 5 bases from V and 7 bases from J, with 11 bases between. CDR1 and CDR2 (germline): SGHTA, FQGNSA. The CDR3 region is CASSVQGPGYTF. DNA for the CDR3: TGTGCCAGCAGCGTACAGGGACCTGGCTACACCTTC.

Here the CDR3 DNA reads TGTGCCAGCAGCTCGGGGGACGGGCAAGAGACCCAGTACTTC. Encoded protein: CASSSGDGQETQYF. The rearrangement uses TRBV7-2 and TRBJ2-5; D perhaps matches TRBD2 (6 bases). Germline V lookup: CDR1 SGHTA, CDR2 FQGNSA. The CDR3 sequence is 14 residues long. The ends were cut back, 4 bases at V and 2 bases at J, with 11 bases in the middle. Looking up the rest from reference TRBV7-2 and TRBJ2-5 gives the full variable domain: GAGVSQSPSNKVTEKGKDVELRCDPISGHTALYWYRQSLGQGLEFLIYFQGNSAPDKSGLPSDRFSAERTGGSVSTLTIQRTQQEDSAVYLCASSSGDGQETQYFGPGTRLLVL.

This clonotype was found a few times. The V call is TRBV6-1, the J call TRBJ1-5; D call uncertain. Trimming shortened V by 2 bases and J by 1 base, and 3 bases separated the two germline ends. CDR3 length: 13 amino acids. CDR1 and CDR2 (germline): MNHNS, SASEGT. CDR3: CASSELSNQPQHF. In nucleotides, the CDR3 is TGTGCCAGCAGTGAATTAAGCAATCAGCCCCAGCATTTT.

This CDR3 is CASSLASSGTGELFF. For the CDR3, the DNA is TGTGCCAGCAGCTTAGCTTCAAGCGGCACCGGGGAGCTGTTTTTT. The rearrangement uses TRBV7-2 and TRBJ2-2, with D possibly TRBD2 on 5 matching bases. The germline V and J ends were trimmed by 0 bases and 4 bases, with 9 bases remaining between them. The CDR3 loop spans 15 amino acids. The germline gives CDR1 SGHTA, CDR2 FQGNSA. The full variable domain, with the rest looked up from reference TRBV7-2 and TRBJ2-2, is GAGVSQSPSNKVTEKGKDVELRCDPISGHTALYWYRQSLGQGLEFLIYFQGNSAPDKSGLPSDRFSAERTGGSVSTLTIQRTQQEDSAVYLCASSLASSGTGELFFGEGSRLTVL.

This clonotype was seen a handful of times. The chain uses TRBV10-3 and TRBJ1-4; D uncertain. Trimming removed 0 bases from V and 5 bases from J, with 10 bases in between. This CDR3 has 15 amino acids. Germline CDR1 ENHRY, CDR2 SYGVKD. The CDR3 bases are TGTGCCATCAGTGAGTCCGGTGATCCGAATGAAAAACTGTTTTTT. Translated: CAISESGDPNEKLFF.

V is TRBV20-1 and J is TRBJ1-2; D uncertain. V dropped 0 bases and J dropped 4 bases, with 12 bases sitting between them. The V gene's germline CDR1 is DFQATT and CDR2 SNEGSKA (reference sequence). This CDR3 spans 14 amino acids. The CDR3 protein is CSARDPTPGYGYTF. In DNA form, the CDR3 reads TGCAGTGCTAGAGATCCGACACCCGGCTATGGCTACACCTTC.

V usage is TRBV5-4 and J usage is TRBJ1-3, with D unresolved. This CDR3 spans 15 amino acids. V was clipped by 2 bases and J by 3 bases, with 12 bases between them. The V gene's germline CDR1 is SGHNT and CDR2 YYREEE (reference sequence). The chain's CDR3 is CASSFGPSYGNTIYF. As DNA, the CDR3 is TGTGCCAGCAGCTTCGGCCCCTCGTATGGAAACACCATATATTTT.

The chain has TRBV7-2 and TRBJ1-2, with D possibly being TRBD1 (5 bases). The CDR3 has 16 amino acids. Germline CDR1 reads SGHTA; CDR2 reads FQGNSA. The V gene lost 1 base and the J gene lost 5 bases, with 17 bases spanning the gap. The CDR3 loop reads CASSLERSGGGYGYTF. The CDR3 DNA is TGTGCCAGCAGCTTAGAAAGAAGCGGGGGGGGTTATGGCTACACCTTC.

This chain uses TRBV7-6 with TRBJ2-5, with 9 positions matching TRBD1. The V and J ends lost 5 bases and 5 bases, in that order; junction bases with no gene match: 6. The CDR3 consists of 14 residues. Germline CDR1 reads SGHVS; CDR2 reads FNYEAQ. CDR3 sequence: CASSITGGRETQYF. The CDR3 DNA reads as TGTGCCAGCAGCATCACAGGGGGCCGGGAGACCCAGTACTTC. Full variable domain (rest looked up from reference TRBV7-6 and TRBJ2-5): GAGVSQSPRYKVTKRGQDVALRCDPISGHVSLYWYRQALGQGPEFLTYFNYEAQQDKSGLPNDRFSAERPEGSISTLTIQRTEQRDSAMYRCASSITGGRETQYFGPGTRLLVL.